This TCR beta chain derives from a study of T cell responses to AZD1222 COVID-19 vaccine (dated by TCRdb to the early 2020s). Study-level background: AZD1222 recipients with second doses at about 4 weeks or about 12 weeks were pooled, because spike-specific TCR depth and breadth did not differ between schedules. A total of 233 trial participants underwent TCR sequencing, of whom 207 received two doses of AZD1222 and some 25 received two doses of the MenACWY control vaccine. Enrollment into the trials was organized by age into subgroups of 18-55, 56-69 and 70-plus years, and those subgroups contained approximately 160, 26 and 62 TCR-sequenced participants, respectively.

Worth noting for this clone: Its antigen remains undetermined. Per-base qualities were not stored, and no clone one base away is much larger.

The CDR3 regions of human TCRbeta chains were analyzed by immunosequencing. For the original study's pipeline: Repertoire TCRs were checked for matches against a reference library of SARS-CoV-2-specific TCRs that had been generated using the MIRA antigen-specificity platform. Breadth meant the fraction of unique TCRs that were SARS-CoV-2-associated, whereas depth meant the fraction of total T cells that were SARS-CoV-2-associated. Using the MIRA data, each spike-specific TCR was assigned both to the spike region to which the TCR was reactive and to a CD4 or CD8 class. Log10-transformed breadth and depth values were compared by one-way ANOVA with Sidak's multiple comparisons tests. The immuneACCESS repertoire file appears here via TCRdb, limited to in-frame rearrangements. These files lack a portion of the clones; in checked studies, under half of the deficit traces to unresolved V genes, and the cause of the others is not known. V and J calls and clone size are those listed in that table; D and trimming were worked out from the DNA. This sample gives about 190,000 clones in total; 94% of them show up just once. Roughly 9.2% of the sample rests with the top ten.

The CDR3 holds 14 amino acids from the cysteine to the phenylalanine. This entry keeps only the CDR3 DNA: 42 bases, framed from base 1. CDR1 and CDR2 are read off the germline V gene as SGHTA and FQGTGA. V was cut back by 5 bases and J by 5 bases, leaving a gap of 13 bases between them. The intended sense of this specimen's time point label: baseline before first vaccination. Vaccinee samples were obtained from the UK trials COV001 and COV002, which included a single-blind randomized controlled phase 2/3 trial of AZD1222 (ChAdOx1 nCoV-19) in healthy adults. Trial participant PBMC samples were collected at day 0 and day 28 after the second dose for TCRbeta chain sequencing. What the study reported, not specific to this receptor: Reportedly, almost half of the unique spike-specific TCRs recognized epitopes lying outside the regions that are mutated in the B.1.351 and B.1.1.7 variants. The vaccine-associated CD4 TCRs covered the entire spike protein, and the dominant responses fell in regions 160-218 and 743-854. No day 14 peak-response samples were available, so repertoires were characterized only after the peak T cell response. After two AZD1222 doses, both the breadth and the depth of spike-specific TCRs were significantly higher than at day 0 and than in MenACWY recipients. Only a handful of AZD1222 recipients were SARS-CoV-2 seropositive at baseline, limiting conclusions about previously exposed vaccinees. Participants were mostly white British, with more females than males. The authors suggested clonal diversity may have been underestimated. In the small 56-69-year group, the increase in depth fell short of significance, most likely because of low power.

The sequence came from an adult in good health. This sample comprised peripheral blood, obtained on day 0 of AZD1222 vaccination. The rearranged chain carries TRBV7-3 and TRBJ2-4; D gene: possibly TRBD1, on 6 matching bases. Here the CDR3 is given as CASSPSGHENIQYF. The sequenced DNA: TGTGCCAGCAGCCCCTCGGGACACGAAAACATTCAGTACTTC.